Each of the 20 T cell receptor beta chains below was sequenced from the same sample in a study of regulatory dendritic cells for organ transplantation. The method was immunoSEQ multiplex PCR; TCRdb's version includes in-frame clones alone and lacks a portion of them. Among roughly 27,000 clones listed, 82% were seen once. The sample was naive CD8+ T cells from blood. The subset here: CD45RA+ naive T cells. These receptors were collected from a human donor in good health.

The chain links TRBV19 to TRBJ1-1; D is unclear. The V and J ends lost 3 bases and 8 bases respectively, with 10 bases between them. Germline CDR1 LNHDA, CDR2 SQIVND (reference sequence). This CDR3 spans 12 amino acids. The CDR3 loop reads CASSIGATEAFF. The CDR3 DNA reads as TGTGCCAGTAGTATTGGAGCGACGGAAGCTTTCTTT.

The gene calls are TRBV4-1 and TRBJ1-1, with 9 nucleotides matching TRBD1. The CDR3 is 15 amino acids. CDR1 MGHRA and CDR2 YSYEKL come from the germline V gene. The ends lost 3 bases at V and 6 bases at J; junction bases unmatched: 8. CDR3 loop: CASSHPTGGMAEAFF. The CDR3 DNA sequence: TGCGCCAGCAGCCATCCGACAGGGGGGATGGCTGAAGCTTTCTTT.

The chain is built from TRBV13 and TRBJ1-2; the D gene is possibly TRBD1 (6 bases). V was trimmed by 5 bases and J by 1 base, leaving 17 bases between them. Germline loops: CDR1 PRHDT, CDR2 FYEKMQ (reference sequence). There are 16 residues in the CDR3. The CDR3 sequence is CASSPRGQGINYGYTF. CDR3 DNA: TGTGCCAGCAGCCCTAGAGGCCAGGGGATTAACTATGGCTACACCTTC. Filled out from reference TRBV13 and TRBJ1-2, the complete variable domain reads AAGVIQSPRHLIKEKRETATLKCYPIPRHDTVYWYQQGPGQDPQFLISFYEKMQSDKGSIPDRFSAQQFSDYHSELNMSSLELGDSALYFCASSPRGQGINYGYTFGSGTRLTVV.

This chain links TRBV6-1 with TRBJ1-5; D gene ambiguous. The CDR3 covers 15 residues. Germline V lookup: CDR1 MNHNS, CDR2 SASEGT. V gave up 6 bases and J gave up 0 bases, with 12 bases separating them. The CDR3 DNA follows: TGTGCCAGCAGACCCGTTTCGAGTAGCAATCAGCCCCAGCATTTT. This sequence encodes CASRPVSSSNQPQHF.

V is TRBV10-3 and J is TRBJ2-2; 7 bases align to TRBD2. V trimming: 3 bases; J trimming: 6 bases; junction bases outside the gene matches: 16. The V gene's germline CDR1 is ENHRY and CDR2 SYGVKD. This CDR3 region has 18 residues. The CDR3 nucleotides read TGTGCCATCAGTGAATGGGCCCCCAAGGGACTACAACCCGGGGAGCTGTTTTTT. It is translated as CAISEWAPKGLQPGELFF.

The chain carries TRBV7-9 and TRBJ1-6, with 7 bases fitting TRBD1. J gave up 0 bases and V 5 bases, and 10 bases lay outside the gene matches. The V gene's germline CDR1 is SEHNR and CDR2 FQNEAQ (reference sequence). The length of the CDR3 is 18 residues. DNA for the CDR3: TGTGCCAGCAGCCCTCACCTCAGGGGGAGCTCCTATAATTCACCCCTCCACTTT. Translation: CASSPHLRGSSYNSPLHF. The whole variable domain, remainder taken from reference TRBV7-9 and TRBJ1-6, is DTGVSQNPRHKITKRGQNVTFRCDPISEHNRLYWYRQTLGQGPEFLTYFQNEAQLEKSRLLSDRFSAERPKGSFSTLEIQRTEQGDSAMYLCASSPHLRGSSYNSPLHFGNGTRLTVT.

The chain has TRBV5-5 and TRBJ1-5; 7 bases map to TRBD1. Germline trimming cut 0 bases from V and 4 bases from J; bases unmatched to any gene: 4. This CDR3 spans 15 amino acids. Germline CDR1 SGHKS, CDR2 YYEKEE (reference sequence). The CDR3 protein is CASSLDPGQNQPQHF. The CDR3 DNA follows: TGTGCCAGCAGCTTGGATCCGGGACAGAATCAGCCCCAGCATTTT.

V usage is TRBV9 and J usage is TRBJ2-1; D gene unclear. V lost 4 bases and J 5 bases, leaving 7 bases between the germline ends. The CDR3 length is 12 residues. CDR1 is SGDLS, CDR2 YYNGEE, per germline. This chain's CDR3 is CASSLFNNEQFF. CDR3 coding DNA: TGTGCCAGCAGCTTGTTCAACAATGAGCAGTTCTTC.

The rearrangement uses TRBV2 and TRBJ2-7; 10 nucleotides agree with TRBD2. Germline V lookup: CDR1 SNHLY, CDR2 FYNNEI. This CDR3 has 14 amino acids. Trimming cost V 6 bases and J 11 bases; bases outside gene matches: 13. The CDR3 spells CASRVILAGDVEYF. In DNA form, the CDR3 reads TGTGCCAGCAGGGTTATCCTAGCGGGGGACGTGGAGTACTTC. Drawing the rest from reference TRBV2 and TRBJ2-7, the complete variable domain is EPEVTQTPSHQVTQMGQEVILRCVPISNHLYFYWYRQILGQKVEFLVSFYNNEISEKSEIFDDQFSVERPDGSNFTLKIRSTKLEDSAMYFCASRVILAGDVEYFGPGTRLTVT.

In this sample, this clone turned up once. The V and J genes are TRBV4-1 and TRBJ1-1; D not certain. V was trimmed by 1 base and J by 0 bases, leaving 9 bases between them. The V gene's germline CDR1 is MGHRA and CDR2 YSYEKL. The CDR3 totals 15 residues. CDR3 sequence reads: CASSQVRSLNTEAFF. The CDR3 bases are TGCGCCAGCAGCCAAGTCCGGAGCCTGAACACTGAAGCTTTCTTT.

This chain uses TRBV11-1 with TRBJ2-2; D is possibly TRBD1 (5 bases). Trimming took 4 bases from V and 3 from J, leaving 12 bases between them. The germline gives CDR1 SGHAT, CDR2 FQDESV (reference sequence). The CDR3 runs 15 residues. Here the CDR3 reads CASSYDSLYTGELFF. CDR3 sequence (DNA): TGTGCCAGCAGCTACGACAGCCTGTACACCGGGGAGCTGTTTTTT.

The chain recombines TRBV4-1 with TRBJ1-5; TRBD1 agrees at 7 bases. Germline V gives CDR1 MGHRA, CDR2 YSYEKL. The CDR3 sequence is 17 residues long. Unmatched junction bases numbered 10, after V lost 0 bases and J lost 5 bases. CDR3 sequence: CASSQDRGTDRYQPQHF. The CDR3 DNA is TGCGCCAGCAGCCAAGATCGCGGGACAGACAGATATCAGCCCCAGCATTTT.

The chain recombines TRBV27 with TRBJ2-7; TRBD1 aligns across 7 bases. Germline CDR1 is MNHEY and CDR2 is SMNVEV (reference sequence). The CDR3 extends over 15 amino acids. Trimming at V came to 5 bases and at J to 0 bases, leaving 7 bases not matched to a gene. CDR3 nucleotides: TGTGCCAGCAGTCCAAGGACAGGCAGCTCCTACGAGCAGTACTTC. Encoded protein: CASSPRTGSSYEQYF.

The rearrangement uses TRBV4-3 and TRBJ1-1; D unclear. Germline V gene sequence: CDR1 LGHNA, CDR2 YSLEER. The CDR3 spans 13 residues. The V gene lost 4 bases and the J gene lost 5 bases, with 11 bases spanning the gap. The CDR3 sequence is CASSPRTGTEAFF. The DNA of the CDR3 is TGCGCCAGCAGCCCGAGGACGGGGACTGAAGCTTTCTTT.

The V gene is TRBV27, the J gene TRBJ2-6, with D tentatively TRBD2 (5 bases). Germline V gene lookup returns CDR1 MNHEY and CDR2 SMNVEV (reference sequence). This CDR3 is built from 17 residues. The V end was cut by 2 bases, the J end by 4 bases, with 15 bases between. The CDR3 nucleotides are TGTGCCAGCAGTTTAGTTGTGGCGGCGGGCGGGGCCAACGTCCTGACTTTC. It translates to CASSLVVAAGGANVLTF.

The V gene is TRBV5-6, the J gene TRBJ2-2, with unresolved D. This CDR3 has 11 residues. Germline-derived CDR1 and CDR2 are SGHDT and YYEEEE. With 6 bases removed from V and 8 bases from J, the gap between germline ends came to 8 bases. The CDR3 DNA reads TGTGCCAGCACACAAACAGGGGAGCTGTTTTTT. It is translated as CASTQTGELFF. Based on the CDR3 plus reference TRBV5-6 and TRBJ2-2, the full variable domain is DAGVTQSPTHLIKTRGQQVTLRCSPKSGHDTVSWYQQALGQGPQFIFQYYEEEERQRGNFPDRFSGHQFPNYSSELNVNALLLGDSALYLCASTQTGELFFGEGSRLTVL.

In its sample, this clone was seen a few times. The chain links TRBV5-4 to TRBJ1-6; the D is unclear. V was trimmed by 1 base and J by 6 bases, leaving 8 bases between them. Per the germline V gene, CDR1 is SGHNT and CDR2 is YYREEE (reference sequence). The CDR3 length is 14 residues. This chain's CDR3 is CASSLNRGNSPLHF. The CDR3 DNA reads TGTGCCAGCAGCTTGAATCGGGGTAATTCACCCCTCCACTTT.

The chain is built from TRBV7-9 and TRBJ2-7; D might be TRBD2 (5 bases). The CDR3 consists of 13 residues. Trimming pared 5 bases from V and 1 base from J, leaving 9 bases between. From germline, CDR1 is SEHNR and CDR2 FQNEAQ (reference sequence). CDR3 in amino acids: CASSPPGSYEQYF. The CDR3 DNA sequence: TGTGCCAGCAGCCCCCCGGGATCCTACGAGCAGTACTTC.

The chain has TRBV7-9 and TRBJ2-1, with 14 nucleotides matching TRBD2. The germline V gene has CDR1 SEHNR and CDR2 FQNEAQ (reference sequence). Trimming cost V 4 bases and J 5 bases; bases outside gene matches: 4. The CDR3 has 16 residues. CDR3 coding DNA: TGTGCCAGCAGCTGGGGGACTAGCGGGGGAAACAATGAGCAGTTCTTC. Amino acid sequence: CASSWGTSGGNNEQFF.

CDR3 sequence: CASSLAGTGDGYTF. The CDR3 DNA follows: TGCGCCAGCAGCTTGGCGGGGACAGGGGATGGCTACACCTTC. V gene TRBV5-1 combines with J gene TRBJ1-2; 10 positions match TRBD1. Germline V CDR1 and CDR2: SGHRS, YFSETQ. After removal of 0 bases from V and 6 bases from J, the junction contained 2 bases not matched to a gene. The CDR3 has 14 residues.